This T cell receptor (beta chain) emerged from a study of T cells after yellow fever vaccination. The study made its TCR cDNA through 5'RACE template switching. That step introduced a universal primer site along with UMIs. TCRdb passed the 5' RACE reads through MiXCR, listing each CDR3 protein once. The table has approximately 90,000 distinct CDR3 sequences, 10% to 15% seen once. Trimming took 10 bases from V and 8 from J, leaving 15 bases between them. Germline values: CDR1 MNHEY, CDR2 SVGAGI. The CDR3 length is 12 residues. This clonotype was seen only a few times. This clonotype was sampled from a man aged 18 to 29 who received the YFV17D yellow fever vaccine. Sample: CD8+ T cells not binding an NS4B(214-222) dextramer, sorted from PBMCs, taken less than 25 days after the first yellow fever vaccination. The chain uses TRBV6-5 and TRBJ2-1, with no clear D. The CDR3 protein is CATGPPGDEQFF. Here the CDR3 DNA reads TGTGCCACCGGCCCCCCCGGAGATGAGCAGTTCTTC.